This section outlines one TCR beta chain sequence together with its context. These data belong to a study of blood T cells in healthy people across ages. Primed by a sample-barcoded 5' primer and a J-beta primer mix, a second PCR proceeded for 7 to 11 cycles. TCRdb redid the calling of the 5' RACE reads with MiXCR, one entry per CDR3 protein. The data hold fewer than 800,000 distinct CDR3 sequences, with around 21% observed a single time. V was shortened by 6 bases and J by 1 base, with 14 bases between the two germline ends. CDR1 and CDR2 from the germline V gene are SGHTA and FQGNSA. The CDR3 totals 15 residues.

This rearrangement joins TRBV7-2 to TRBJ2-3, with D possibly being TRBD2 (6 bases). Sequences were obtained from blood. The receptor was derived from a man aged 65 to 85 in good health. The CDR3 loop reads CASSPSGLRTDTQYF. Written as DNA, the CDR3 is TGTGCCAGCAGTCCCTCGGGACTCCGCACAGATACGCAGTATTTT.